This T cell receptor beta chain was recovered during a study of blood T cell repertoires in COVID-19. Overall study: Spain, Italy and the United States supplied samples that represented acute and convalescent COVID-19.

The method was immunoSEQ multiplex PCR; TCRdb's version includes in-frame clones alone and lacks a portion of them. The data hold some 29,000 clones, with roughly 90% observed a single time. Germline lookup yields CDR1 WSHSY and CDR2 SAAADI. The CDR3 runs 16 residues. V lost 2 bases to trimming and J lost 4 bases, with 17 bases between them. This clone was observed a single time. This sequence joins TRBV10-2 and TRBJ2-5; perhaps TRBD2 as D (7 bases). The sample consisted of peripheral blood. This TCR derives from a human donor in a cohort sampled during active COVID-19. The CDR3 here is CASSEGWGGRRETQYF. For the CDR3, the DNA is TGCGCCAGCAGTGAGGGCTGGGGGGGCCGCCGAGAGACCCAGTACTTC.